This paragraph reports one TCR beta chain. This clone was seen only once. Its antigen has not been determined. Base quality data are lacking; no much larger clone is found one base away. Samples from volunteer blood donors who had recovered from COVID-19 were contributed by a second Seattle source. Whole blood was collected in K2EDTA tubes by collaborating institutions according to the institutions' own protocols. For TCRbeta analysis, collaborator samples were shipped as frozen whole blood, as isolated PBMCs, or as DNA extracted from either sample type. This entry belongs to a study of blood T cell repertoires in COVID-19 (TCRdb year 2020). A note on the overall study: Samples from collaborators originated in the United States, Italy and Spain and spanned both the acute and convalescent phases of COVID-19. Sample metadata almost always included a de-identified subject ID, COVID-19 status, age in years and sex. Where available, HLA class I and class II types were taken from metadata supplied by the sample provider and were not determined by assay-based typing. Samples were obtained from the ongoing ImmuneRACE study (first 160 participants) and from 1,200 or so subjects provided by 6 global collaborators. The dataset comprised deeply sampled blood TCRbeta repertoires from subjects exposed to, actively infected with, or recovered from COVID-19. A freely available public database, intended as a resource for researchers studying the immune response to SARS-CoV-2, is where the repertoires were released. The material from the prospective study consisted of cDNA or gDNA derived from T cells, B-cell-depleted T cells, or PBMCs.

The immunoSEQ Assay, a bias-controlled multiplex PCR, was used to amplify TCRbeta CDR3 regions from genomic DNA. Regarding the original processing steps: The number of nucleated cells in each sample was estimated from the amplification of reference gene primers within the assay. To quantify the absolute abundance of each unique TCRbeta CDR3 rearrangement, sequence reads were collapsed and filtered. For each sample, productive Simpson clonality was calculated as the square root of Simpson's diversity index over productive rearrangements. Sourced from immuneACCESS, this table was stored by TCRdb with only in-frame sequences that have V and J called. A share of the clones is absent; for the studies checked, an unresolved V gene accounts for under half, and the remainder has no known explanation. V and J calls and clone size follow that table, whereas D and trimming were derived from the DNA. The sample has about 300,000 clones on record, about four fifths of them singletons. The top ten hold approximately 9% of the sample.

Points the paper makes about the study in general: How much clinical and demographic metadata was included differed by source and by participant, and the metadata was provided uncurated.

The germline V gene specifies SNHLY as CDR1 and FYNNEI as CDR2. V trim: 4 bases; J trim: 5 bases; unmatched bases: 9. The CDR3, from cysteine to phenylalanine, totals 15 residues. CDR3 DNA only is kept here, 45 bases in frame from base 1. The source of this sequence is a woman between 50 and 59 years old who had recovered from COVID-19. Sequences were obtained from peripheral blood. The sequence is built from TRBV2 and TRBJ2-7, with 9 bases in between that match TRBD2. The CDR3: CASSAGGREFDEQYF. In nucleotide form, the sequence is TGTGCCAGCAGTGCTGGCGGGAGGGAGTTCGACGAGCAGTACTTC.